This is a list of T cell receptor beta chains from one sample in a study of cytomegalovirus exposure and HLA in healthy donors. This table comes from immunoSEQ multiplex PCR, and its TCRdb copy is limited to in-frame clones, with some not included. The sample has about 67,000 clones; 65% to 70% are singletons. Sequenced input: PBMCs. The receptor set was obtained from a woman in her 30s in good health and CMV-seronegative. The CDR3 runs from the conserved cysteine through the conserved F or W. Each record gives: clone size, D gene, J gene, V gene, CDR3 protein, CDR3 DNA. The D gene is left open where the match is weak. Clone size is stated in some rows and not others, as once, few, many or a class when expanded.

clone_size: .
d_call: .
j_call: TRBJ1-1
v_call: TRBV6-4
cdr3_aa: CASSSLRRYEAFF
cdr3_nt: TGTGCCAGCAGTTCCCTGAGGCGATACGAAGCTTTCTTT

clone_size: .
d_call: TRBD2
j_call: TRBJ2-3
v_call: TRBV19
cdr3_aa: CASSATLAGGTDTQYF
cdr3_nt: TGTGCCAGTAGTGCCACACTAGCGGGGGGGACAGATACGCAGTATTTT

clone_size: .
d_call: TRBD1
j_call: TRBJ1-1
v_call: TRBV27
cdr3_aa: CASSYYRGEGNTEAFF
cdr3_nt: TGTGCCAGCAGTTATTACAGGGGTGAGGGGAACACTGAAGCTTTCTTT

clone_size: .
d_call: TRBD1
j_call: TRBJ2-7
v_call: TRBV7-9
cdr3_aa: CASSFAGTGSHEQYF
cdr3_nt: TGTGCCAGCAGTTTTGCCGGGACAGGGTCCCACGAGCAGTACTTC

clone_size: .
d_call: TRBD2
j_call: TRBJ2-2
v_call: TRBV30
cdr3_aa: CAWTVAGGWAGELFF
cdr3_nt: TGTGCCTGGACGGTGGCGGGGGGTTGGGCCGGGGAGCTGTTTTTT

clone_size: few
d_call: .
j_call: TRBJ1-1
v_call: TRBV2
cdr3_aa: CASSVTGSEAFF
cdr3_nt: TGTGCCAGCAGTGTGACCGGGAGTGAAGCTTTCTTT

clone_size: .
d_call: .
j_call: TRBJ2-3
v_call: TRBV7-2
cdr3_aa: CASSLWRGQTQYF
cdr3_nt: TGTGCCAGCAGCTTGTGGAGGGGCCAAACGCAGTATTTT

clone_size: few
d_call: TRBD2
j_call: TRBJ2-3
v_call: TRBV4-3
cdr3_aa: CASSQGLADTQYF
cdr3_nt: TGCGCCAGCAGCCAGGGACTAGCAGATACGCAGTATTTT

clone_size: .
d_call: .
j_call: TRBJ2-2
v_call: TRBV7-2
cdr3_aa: CASSLGLRTGELFF
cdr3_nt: TGTGCCAGCAGCTTAGGTTTGAGGACCGGGGAGCTGTTTTTT

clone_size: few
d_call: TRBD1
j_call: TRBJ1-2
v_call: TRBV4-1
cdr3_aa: CASSQDGTGDYGYTF
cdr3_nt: TGCGCCAGCAGCCAAGATGGGACAGGGGACTATGGCTACACCTTC

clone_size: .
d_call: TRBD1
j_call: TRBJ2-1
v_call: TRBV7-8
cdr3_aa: CASSSRTGFYNEQFF
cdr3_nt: TGTGCCAGCAGCTCGCGGACAGGGTTCTACAATGAGCAGTTCTTC

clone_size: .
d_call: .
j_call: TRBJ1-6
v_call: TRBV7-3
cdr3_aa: CASRREGWGNSPLHF
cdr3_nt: TGTGCCAGCAGACGGGAGGGTTGGGGTAATTCACCCCTCCACTTT